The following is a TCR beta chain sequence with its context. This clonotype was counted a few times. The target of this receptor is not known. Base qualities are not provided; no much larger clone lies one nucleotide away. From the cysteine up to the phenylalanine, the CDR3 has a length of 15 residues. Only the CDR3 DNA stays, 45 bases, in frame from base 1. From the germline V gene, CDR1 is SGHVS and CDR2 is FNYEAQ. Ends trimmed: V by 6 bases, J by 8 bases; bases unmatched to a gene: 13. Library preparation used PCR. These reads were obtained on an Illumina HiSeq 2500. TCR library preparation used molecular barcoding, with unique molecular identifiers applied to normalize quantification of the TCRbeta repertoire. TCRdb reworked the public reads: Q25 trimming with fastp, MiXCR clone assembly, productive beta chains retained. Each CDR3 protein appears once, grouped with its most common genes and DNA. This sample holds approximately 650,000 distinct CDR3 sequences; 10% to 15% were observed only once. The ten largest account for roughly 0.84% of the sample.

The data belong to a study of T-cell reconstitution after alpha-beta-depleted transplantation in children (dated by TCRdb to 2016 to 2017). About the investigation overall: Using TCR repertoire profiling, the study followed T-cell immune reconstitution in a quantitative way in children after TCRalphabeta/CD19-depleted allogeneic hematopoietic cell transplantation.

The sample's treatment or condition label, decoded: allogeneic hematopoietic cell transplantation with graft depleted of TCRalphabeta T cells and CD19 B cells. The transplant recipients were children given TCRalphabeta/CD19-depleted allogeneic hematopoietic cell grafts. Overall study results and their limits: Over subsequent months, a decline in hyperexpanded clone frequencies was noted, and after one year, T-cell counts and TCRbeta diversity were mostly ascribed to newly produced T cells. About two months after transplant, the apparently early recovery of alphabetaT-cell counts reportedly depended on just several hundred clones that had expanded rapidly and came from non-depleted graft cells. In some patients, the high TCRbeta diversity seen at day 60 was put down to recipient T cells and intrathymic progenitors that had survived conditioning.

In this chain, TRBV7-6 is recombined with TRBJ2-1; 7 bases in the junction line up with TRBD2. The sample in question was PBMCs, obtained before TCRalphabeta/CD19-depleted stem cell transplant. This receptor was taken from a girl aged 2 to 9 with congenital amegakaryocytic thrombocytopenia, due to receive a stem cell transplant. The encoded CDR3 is CASRKTSEVVDEQFF. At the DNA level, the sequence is TGTGCCAGCAGGAAAACTAGCGAAGTCGTCGATGAGCAGTTCTTC.